This entry lists 19 T cell receptor beta chains sequenced from one sample in a study of shared clonotypes between healthy human individuals. Only in-frame clones appear in the TCRdb table, and some are missing; sequencing was by immunoSEQ multiplex PCR. The table has around 580,000 clones, more than 95% seen once. The naive CD8 population came from CD45RO-negative cells selected for CCR7, without terminally differentiated effector memory CD45RA+ cells. Sequencing input: naive CD8+ T cells sorted from blood. All receptors come from a man aged 30 to 45 in good health.

The rearrangement joins TRBV6-6 to TRBJ2-4; 8 nucleotides agree with TRBD1. From germline, CDR1 is MNHNY and CDR2 SVGAGI (reference sequence). The CDR3 length is 16 residues. After removal of 4 bases from V and 0 bases from J, the junction contained 5 bases not matched to a gene. Here the CDR3 reads CASSSPDREAKNIQYF. The DNA of the CDR3 is TGTGCCAGCAGTTCCCCGGACAGGGAAGCCAAAAACATTCAGTACTTC.

CDR3 sequence (DNA): TGTGCCAGCAGTTCGGCGGGACCTCGCGGCGCCTACGAGCAGTACTTC. Protein: CASSSAGPRGAYEQYF. The chain joins TRBV7-9 to TRBJ2-7; D may be TRBD2 (6 bases). V was shortened by 6 bases and J by 2 bases, with 20 bases between the two germline ends. The CDR3 runs 16 residues. Per germline, CDR1 SEHNR and CDR2 FQNEAQ (reference sequence).

The rearrangement links TRBV11-2 to TRBJ1-2; maybe TRBD1 (6 bases). The CDR3 extends over 15 amino acids. Germline assignment: CDR1 SGHAT and CDR2 FQNNGV. V was cut by 6 bases and J by 6 bases, with 20 bases left in between. The CDR3 DNA follows: TGTGCCAGCAGATACGAAAACAGGGATGTGGATGGCTACACCTTC. It encodes CASRYENRDVDGYTF. Full variable domain (outside the CDR3, taken from reference TRBV11-2 and TRBJ1-2): EAGVAQSPRYKIIEKRQSVAFWCNPISGHATLYWYQQILGQGPKLLIQFQNNGVVDDSQLPKDRFSAERLKGVDSTLKIQPAKLEDSAVYLCASRYENRDVDGYTFGSGTRLTVV.

The chain joins TRBV11-2 to TRBJ2-7, with TRBD1 matching 8 bases. J was trimmed by 2 bases and V by 4 bases; bases with no gene match: 4. The CDR3 spans 14 residues. CDR1 is SGHAT, CDR2 FQNNGV, per germline. Here the CDR3 DNA reads TGTGCCAGCAGCTCGACAGGGGCTACCTACGAGCAGTACTTC. It encodes CASSSTGATYEQYF. The whole variable domain, filled in from reference TRBV11-2 and TRBJ2-7, reads EAGVAQSPRYKIIEKRQSVAFWCNPISGHATLYWYQQILGQGPKLLIQFQNNGVVDDSQLPKDRFSAERLKGVDSTLKIQPAKLEDSAVYLCASSSTGATYEQYFGPGTRLTVT.

The chain links TRBV4-2 to TRBJ2-2; D remains ambiguous. The CDR3 totals 12 residues. Trimming removed 6 bases at V and 4 bases at J, with 6 bases between. CDR1 is LGHNA, CDR2 YNFKEQ, per germline. The chain's CDR3 is CASRSLTGELFF. CDR3 nucleotides: TGTGCCAGCAGGTCGCTCACCGGGGAGCTGTTTTTT.

The chain carries TRBV7-8 and TRBJ2-1; TRBD2 aligns across 13 bases. After removal of 5 bases from V and 7 bases from J, the junction contained 5 bases not matched to a gene. The CDR3 extends over 15 amino acids. Germline V gene lookup returns CDR1 SGHVS and CDR2 FQNEAQ. The CDR3: CASSQTSGRVNEQFF. The CDR3, as DNA: TGTGCCAGCAGCCAAACTAGCGGGAGGGTGAATGAGCAGTTCTTC. Variable domain in full (rest from reference TRBV7-8 and TRBJ2-1): GAGVSQSPRYKVAKRGQDVALRCDPISGHVSLFWYQQALGQGPEFLTYFQNEAQLDKSGLPSDRFFAERPEGSVSTLKIQRTQQEDSAVYLCASSQTSGRVNEQFFGPGTRLTVL.

This rearrangement joins TRBV30 to TRBJ1-1; D not resolved. The CDR3 runs to 12 residues. Germline CDR1 and CDR2: GTSNPN and SVGIG (reference sequence). Between the trimmed V and J ends, which lost 3 bases and 4 bases, there was a span of 9 bases. CDR3 region: CAWREGGTEAFF. The CDR3 DNA reads TGTGCCTGGAGGGAGGGCGGCACTGAAGCTTTCTTT.

This chain connects TRBV29-1 to TRBJ1-3; D call uncertain. The CDR3 consists of 11 residues. In germline, CDR1 is SQVTM, CDR2 ANQGSEA. Trimming pared 7 bases from V and 0 bases from J, leaving 4 bases between. The CDR3 DNA follows: TGCAGCGGGTACTCTGGAAACACCATATATTTT. It translates to CSGYSGNTIYF.

J is TRBJ2-7 and V is TRBV7-9; a weak D match, TRBD1 (6 bases). V dropped 1 base and J dropped 1 base, with 11 bases sitting between them. Looked up from germline, CDR1 is SEHNR and CDR2 is FQNEAQ (reference sequence). The CDR3 consists of 15 residues. As DNA, the CDR3 is TGTGCCAGCAGCTTAGAGACAGGTTTGTCCTACGAGCAGTACTTC. This codes for CASSLETGLSYEQYF. Variable domain in full (rest from reference TRBV7-9 and TRBJ2-7): DTGVSQNPRHKITKRGQNVTFRCDPISEHNRLYWYRQTLGQGPEFLTYFQNEAQLEKSRLLSDRFSAERPKGSFSTLEIQRTEQGDSAMYLCASSLETGLSYEQYFGPGTRLTVT.

The chain recombines TRBV27 with TRBJ2-7; weak D call: TRBD1 (5 bases). V shed 6 bases and J shed 0 bases, with 12 bases lying between them. Germline CDR1 and CDR2: MNHEY and SMNVEV (reference sequence). The CDR3 is 14 amino acids. The CDR3 region has the DNA TGTGCCAGCAGCCGAGGACAAAGCTCCTACGAGCAGTACTTC. This gives the protein CASSRGQSSYEQYF.

This sequence joins TRBV29-1 and TRBJ2-1, with 15 bases that match TRBD2. The CDR3 covers 16 residues. Germline V gene lookup returns CDR1 SQVTM and CDR2 ANQGSEA. The J segment lost 4 bases and the V segment lost 4 bases, leaving 5 bases of the junction unmatched. This CDR3 reads CSVVGTSGRRYNEQFF. The CDR3 coding sequence is TGCAGCGTTGTAGGGACTAGCGGGAGGAGGTACAATGAGCAGTTCTTC.

The rearrangement uses TRBV19 and TRBJ1-4; the D is unclear. Germline assignment: CDR1 LNHDA and CDR2 SQIVND (reference sequence). Between the trimmed V and J ends, which lost 5 bases and 4 bases, there was a span of 14 bases. This CDR3 is built from 15 residues. This chain's CDR3 is CASSSLSTVNEKLFF. The CDR3 coding sequence is TGTGCCAGTAGTTCCTTATCCACCGTTAATGAAAAACTGTTTTTT.

This chain connects TRBV14 to TRBJ2-7; D remains unclear. The CDR3 spans 16 residues. The germline V gene has CDR1 SGHDN and CDR2 FVKESK. The V and J ends lost 0 bases and 0 bases respectively, with 12 bases between them. The CDR3: CASSQDLTQSSYEQYF. CDR3 DNA sequence: TGTGCCAGCAGCCAAGATCTGACACAAAGCTCCTACGAGCAGTACTTC.

The chain employs TRBV7-9 and TRBJ2-5, with D possibly matching TRBD1 (6 bases). Germline V CDR1 and CDR2: SEHNR, FQNEAQ (reference sequence). The CDR3 is made up of 13 amino acids. V lost 5 bases and J lost 2, with 9 bases in between. The CDR3 region has the DNA TGTGCCAGCAGCCCGGGACAACAAGAGACCCAGTACTTC. It yields the protein CASSPGQQETQYF. Combining the CDR3 with reference TRBV7-9 and TRBJ2-5 gives the whole variable domain DTGVSQNPRHKITKRGQNVTFRCDPISEHNRLYWYRQTLGQGPEFLTYFQNEAQLEKSRLLSDRFSAERPKGSFSTLEIQRTEQGDSAMYLCASSPGQQETQYFGPGTRLLVL.

This clone was detected only once. The V call is TRBV9, the J call TRBJ1-3; no firm D call. Germline V gene sequence: CDR1 SGDLS, CDR2 YYNGEE. The CDR3 is 15 residues long. V was cut by 3 bases and J by 1 base, with 11 bases left in between. CDR3 residues: CASSAYSGSGNTIYF. CDR3 bases: TGTGCCAGCAGCGCGTATAGCGGGTCTGGAAACACCATATATTTT.

The chain recombines TRBV15 with TRBJ2-7; D might be TRBD2 (6 bases). Germline V gene sequence: CDR1 LNHNV, CDR2 YYDKDF (reference sequence). This CDR3 is built from 14 residues. V was trimmed by 6 bases and J by 2 bases, leaving 14 bases between them. The CDR3 reads CATRHRDSPYEQYF. The CDR3 DNA reads as TGTGCCACCAGACACCGGGACTCTCCCTACGAGCAGTACTTC.

The V call is TRBV5-1, the J call TRBJ2-1, with 11 bases matching TRBD2. This CDR3 has 16 residues. Germline CDR1 reads SGHRS; CDR2 reads YFSETQ. J lost 4 bases, V lost 4 bases, and 7 bases had no gene match. This CDR3 is CASSPTGTSGYNEQFF. CDR3 coding DNA: TGCGCCAGCAGCCCCACTGGGACTAGCGGATACAATGAGCAGTTCTTC.

This sequence joins TRBV19 and TRBJ2-7; D may be TRBD1 (5 bases). Germline V gene lookup returns CDR1 LNHDA and CDR2 SQIVND (reference sequence). Deletions cut 1 base from V and 0 bases from J, with 10 bases between. The length of the CDR3 is 15 residues. CDR3 nucleotides: TGTGCCAGTAGTATAGGGCCACAGGCCTCCTACGAGCAGTACTTC. It translates to CASSIGPQASYEQYF.

This clone was observed once. This rearrangement joins TRBV4-3 to TRBJ1-3; D uncertain. The V end was cut by 1 base, the J end by 8 bases, with 12 bases between. This CDR3 region has 14 residues. CDR1 is LGHNA and CDR2 is YSLEER in the germline V gene. This CDR3 is CASSQAGSVDTIYF. In nucleotides, the CDR3 is TGCGCCAGCAGCCAAGCTGGCAGTGTGGACACCATATATTTT.